Following are 7 T cell receptor beta chains from one sample sequenced in a study of T cell changes during pregnancy in multiple sclerosis. Some clones are missing from TCRdb's copy, which holds only in-frame ones; the method was immunoSEQ multiplex PCR. This table holds around 130,000 clones, 96% found once. The sequencing here drew on peripheral blood, taken after pregnancy. Source of these receptors: a female donor with multiple sclerosis, enrolled in a pregnancy study.

The J gene is TRBJ1-1, the V gene TRBV19; tentative D call: TRBD1 (5 bases). The CDR3 sequence is 12 residues long. The V gene's germline CDR1 is LNHDA and CDR2 SQIVND (reference sequence). The ends were cut back, 3 bases at V and 7 bases at J, with 9 bases in the middle. The CDR3 sequence is CASSMSRVEAFF. The CDR3 DNA follows: TGTGCCAGTAGTATGAGCAGGGTTGAAGCTTTCTTT.

The chain employs TRBV27 and TRBJ1-1, with D unresolved. This CDR3 comprises 14 residues. V lost 5 bases and J lost 1, with 11 bases in between. Germline assignment: CDR1 MNHEY and CDR2 SMNVEV (reference sequence). The CDR3 coding sequence is TGTGCCAGCAGTCGCACGGCAGGGAACACTGAAGCTTTCTTT. Translated: CASSRTAGNTEAFF.

V and J are TRBV27 and TRBJ2-6; D unclear. The ends were cut back, 2 bases at V and 2 bases at J, with 13 bases in the middle. The V gene's germline CDR1 is MNHEY and CDR2 SMNVEV (reference sequence). There are 17 residues in the CDR3. The CDR3 region has the DNA TGTGCCAGCAGTTTAGACCTTGGGCTGGCTGGGGCCAACGTCCTGACTTTC. Residues: CASSLDLGLAGANVLTF.

This clone was detected once. This rearrangement joins TRBV4-3 to TRBJ2-7; 12 bases fit TRBD2. Germline lookup yields CDR1 LGHNA and CDR2 YSLEER. The CDR3 spans 16 residues. Trimming cost V 2 bases and J 3 bases; bases outside gene matches: 5. The CDR3 spells CASSQSTSGSGYEQYF. CDR3 coding DNA: TGCGCCAGCAGCCAATCGACTAGCGGGAGTGGCTACGAGCAGTACTTC.

The genes are TRBV2 and TRBJ2-1; 11 bases are a match to TRBD2. The J segment lost 10 bases and the V segment lost 9 bases, leaving 11 bases of the junction unmatched. The CDR3 covers 14 residues. Germline V gives CDR1 SNHLY, CDR2 FYNNEI. DNA for the CDR3: TGTGCCAGTGATGGGACTAGCGGAGTCGGGGAGCAGTTCTTC. Its protein product is CASDGTSGVGEQFF.

The rearrangement joins TRBV28 to TRBJ1-1, with 8 bases that match TRBD1. The ends lost 2 bases at V and 0 bases at J; junction bases unmatched: 2. CDR1 and CDR2 from the germline V gene are MDHEN and SYDVKM. The CDR3 has 15 amino acids. Written as DNA, the CDR3 is TGTGCCAGCAGTTTAAGGGACAGGTTGAACACTGAAGCTTTCTTT. Amino acids: CASSLRDRLNTEAFF.

The chain uses TRBV19 and TRBJ2-2, with TRBD2 matching over 10 bases. In germline, CDR1 is LNHDA, CDR2 SQIVND (reference sequence). This CDR3 region has 15 residues. V shed 2 bases, J shed 4 bases, and the junction held 1 base outside the gene matches. CDR3 bases: TGTGCCAGTAGTATACTAGCGGGAGTCACCGGGGAGCTGTTTTTT. This encodes CASSILAGVTGELFF.